This T cell receptor (beta chain) was captured in a study of T cell repertoires in cytomegalovirus infection. As for the study in general: The study used recently identified HLA-C-restricted and well-studied HLA-B-restricted CMV epitopes. A matching HLA type, together with CMV infection, was signaled by public TCR beta signatures.

Study findings and constraints: Using cumulative public TCR beta family frequency, the authors identified those who carried CMV together with the relevant HLA. Clonotypes of TCR beta that were HLA-C-restricted and CMV-specific dominated the ex vivo response.

The CDR3 loop spans 16 amino acids. Germline V gene lookup returns CDR1 MNHNY and CDR2 SVGAGI (reference sequence). With V trimmed by 2 bases and J by 8 bases, 11 bases remained unmatched. TCRdb reprocessed the reads via MiXCR and lists one record per CDR3 protein. The data hold about 470,000 distinct CDR3 sequences, with about 42% observed a single time. This clonotype has a handful of counts. Its antigen remains unknown. This TCR was sampled from a human donor in good health (CMV status not recorded). Some clones in this sample may be carry-over from other donors' samples. This rearrangement joins TRBV6-6 to TRBJ2-1, with 8 nucleotides matching TRBD2. Sample: cultured PBMCs, taken from culture after CMV antigen stimulation. The CDR3 spells CASSYARTSIRDEQFF. In DNA, the CDR3 is TGTGCCAGCAGTTACGCCAGGACTAGCATTCGCGATGAGCAGTTCTTC.